This TCR beta chain was captured in a study of T cells in Graves' hyperthyroidism and ophthalmopathy. Diagnostic assessment was based on clinical symptoms, serum thyroxine and TRAb, thyroid ultrasound and orbital computed tomography. TCR beta CDR3 regions were amplified from RNA. First-round RT-PCR targeting the TCR CDR3 was performed with the HTBI primer set. TCRdb used MiXCR to reprocess the multiplex PCR reads, holding one entry per CDR3 protein. The sample gives a few hundred thousand distinct CDR3 sequences, about 20% of which show up once; approximately 49% is in the top ten. The count of this clonotype is one. Antigen: not known. The germline gives CDR1 DFQATT, CDR2 SNEGSKA (reference sequence). The CDR3 covers 17 residues. The ends lost 0 bases at V and 4 bases at J; junction bases unmatched: 7. Study-level findings and limits: Expanded thyroid clonotypes (above 0.001) were mostly also found in blood.

Sequenced sample: blood. The J gene is TRBJ2-1, the V gene TRBV20-1, with 12 bases fitting TRBD2. This receptor was taken from a woman in her sixties or seventies with Graves' ophthalmopathy. The CDR3, as DNA: TGCAGTGCTAGAGATACTAGCGGGAGGTTACCTTACAATGAGCAGTTCTTC. Translation gives CSARDTSGRLPYNEQFF.